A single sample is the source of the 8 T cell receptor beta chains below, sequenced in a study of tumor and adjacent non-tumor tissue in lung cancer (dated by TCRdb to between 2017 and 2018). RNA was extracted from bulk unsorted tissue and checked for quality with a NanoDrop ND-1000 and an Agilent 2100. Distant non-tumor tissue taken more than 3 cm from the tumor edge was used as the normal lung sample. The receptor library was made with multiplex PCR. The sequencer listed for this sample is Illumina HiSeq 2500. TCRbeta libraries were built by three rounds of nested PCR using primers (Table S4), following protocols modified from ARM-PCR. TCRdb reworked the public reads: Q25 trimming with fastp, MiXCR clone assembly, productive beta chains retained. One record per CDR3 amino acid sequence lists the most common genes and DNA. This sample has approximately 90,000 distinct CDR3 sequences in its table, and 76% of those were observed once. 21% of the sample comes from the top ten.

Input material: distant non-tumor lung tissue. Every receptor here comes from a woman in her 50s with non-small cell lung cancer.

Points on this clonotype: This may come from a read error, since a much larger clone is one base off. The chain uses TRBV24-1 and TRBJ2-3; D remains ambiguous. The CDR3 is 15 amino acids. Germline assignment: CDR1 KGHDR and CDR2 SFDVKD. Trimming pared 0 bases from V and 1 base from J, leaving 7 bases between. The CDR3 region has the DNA TGTGCCACCAGTGATTTGTCTGGGGGCACAGATACGCAGTATTTT. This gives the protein CATSDLSGGTDTQYF.

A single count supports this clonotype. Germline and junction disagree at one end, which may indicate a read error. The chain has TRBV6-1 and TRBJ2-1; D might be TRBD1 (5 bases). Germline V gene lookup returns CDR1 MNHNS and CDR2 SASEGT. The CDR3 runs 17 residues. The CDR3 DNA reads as TGTGCCAGCATCCAGGTTACAGGCCATCAAGTCGACAATGAGCAGTTCTTT. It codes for CASIQVTGHQVDNEQFF.

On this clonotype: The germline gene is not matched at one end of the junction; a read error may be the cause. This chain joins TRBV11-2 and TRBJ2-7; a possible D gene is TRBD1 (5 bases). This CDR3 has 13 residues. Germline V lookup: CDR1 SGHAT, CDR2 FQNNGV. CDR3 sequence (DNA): TGTGCCAGCAGCTTGGTAACAGGAGTCGAGCTGTGCTTC. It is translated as CASSLVTGVELCF.

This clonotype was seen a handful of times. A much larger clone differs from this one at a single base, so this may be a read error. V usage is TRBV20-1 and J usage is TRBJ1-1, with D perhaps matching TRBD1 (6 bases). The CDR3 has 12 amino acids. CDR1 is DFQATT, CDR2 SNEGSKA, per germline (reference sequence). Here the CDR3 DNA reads TGCAGGTCGGGACACTTGAACATTGAAGCTTTCTTT. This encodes CRSGHLNIEAFF.

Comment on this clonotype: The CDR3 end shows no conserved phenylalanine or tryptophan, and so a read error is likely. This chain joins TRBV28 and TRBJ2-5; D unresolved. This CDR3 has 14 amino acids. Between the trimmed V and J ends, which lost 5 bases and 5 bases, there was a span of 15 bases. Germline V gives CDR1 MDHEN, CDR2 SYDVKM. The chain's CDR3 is CASSNSSPGETQYY. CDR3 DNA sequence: TGTGCCAGCAGTAACAGCTCGCCTGGGGAGACCCAGTACTAC.

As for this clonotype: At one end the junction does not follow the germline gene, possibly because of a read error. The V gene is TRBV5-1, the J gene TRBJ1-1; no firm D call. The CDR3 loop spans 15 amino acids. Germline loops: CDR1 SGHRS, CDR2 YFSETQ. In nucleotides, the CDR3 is TGCGCCAGCAACTTGGATGGCGGGGAGGGCACTGAAGCTTTCTTT. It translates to CASNLDGGEGTEAFF.

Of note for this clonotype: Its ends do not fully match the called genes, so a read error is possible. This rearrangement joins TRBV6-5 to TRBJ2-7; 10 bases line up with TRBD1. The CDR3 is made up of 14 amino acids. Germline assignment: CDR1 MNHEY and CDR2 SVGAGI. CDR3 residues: CANSYRDRGDEQYF. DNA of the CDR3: TGTGCCAACAGTTACCGGGACAGGGGCGACGAACAGTACTTC.

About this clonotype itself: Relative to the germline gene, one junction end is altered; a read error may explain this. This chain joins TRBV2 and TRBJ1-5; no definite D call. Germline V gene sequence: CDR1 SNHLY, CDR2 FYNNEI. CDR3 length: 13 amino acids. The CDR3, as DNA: TGTGTCAGCAGGATGATTAGCAATCAGCCCCGGCATTTT. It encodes CVSRMISNQPRHF.